The 8 T cell receptor beta chains in this list originate from one sample, sequenced in a study of regulatory T cells in long-lasting Graves disease. Time point noted: newly diagnosed GD, antithyroid drugs for less than 3 months. RNA isolated from PBMCs was used to make the TCR library. Sequencing libraries for TCR beta were prepared with iRepertoire HTBI primers and Arm-PCR of CDR3 regions. MiXCR was run by TCRdb on the multiplex PCR reads, yielding one entry per CDR3 protein. The data show about 400,000 distinct CDR3 sequences, with less than 20% seen just once and 22% held by the top ten. Material: peripheral blood mononuclear cells (PBMCs), obtained at new diagnosis, from a patient treated with antithyroid drugs. The origin of the receptors is a female donor with Graves disease.

The table lists this clonotype with a few counts. The V gene is TRBV3-1, the J gene TRBJ1-2; D may be TRBD1 (6 bases). The length of the CDR3 is 13 residues. Germline V gives CDR1 LGHDT, CDR2 YNNKEL (reference sequence). The germline V and J ends were trimmed by 2 bases and 5 bases, with 9 bases remaining between them. The CDR3 DNA reads as TGTGCCAGCAGCCAACAGGGGTTGTATGGCTACACCTTC. Translated: CASSQQGLYGYTF.

Concerning this clonotype itself: This may be a read error: a much more frequent sequence differs by one nucleotide. This chain connects TRBV2 to TRBJ2-7, with D unresolved. From germline, CDR1 is SNHLY and CDR2 FYNNEI. CDR3 size: 10 residues. The CDR3 sequence: CVSRGGEQYF. Written as DNA, the CDR3 is TGTGTCAGCAGAGGTGGCGAGCAGTACTTC.

This clonotype was found many times. This sequence joins TRBV5-5 and TRBJ1-1; tentatively, D is TRBD1 (5 bases). The CDR3 loop spans 17 amino acids. CDR1 and CDR2 (germline): SGHKS, YYEKEE (reference sequence). Trimming removed 4 bases at V and 3 bases at J, with 22 bases between. Written as DNA, the CDR3 is TGTGCCAGCAGCACCGTTGGGGTGGGGCCCCAAGACACTGAAGCTTTCTTT. It translates to CASSTVGVGPQDTEAFF.

The rearrangement links TRBV10-3 to TRBJ2-5; 11 nucleotides line up with TRBD2. The CDR3 runs 18 residues. The ends lost 3 bases at V and 0 bases at J; junction bases unmatched: 9. Germline CDR1 ENHRY, CDR2 SYGVKD. CDR3 sequence: CAISDRVGLAENQETQYF. The CDR3 DNA reads as TGTGCCATCAGTGATAGGGTGGGACTAGCGGAGAACCAAGAGACCCAGTACTTC.

This clonotype showed up many times. The chain employs TRBV28 and TRBJ1-4; no clear D gene. The V end was cut by 1 base, the J end by 8 bases, with 11 bases between. The CDR3 has 14 residues. Germline lookup yields CDR1 MDHEN and CDR2 SYDVKM. The CDR3 DNA is TGTGCCAGCAGTTTATCCCATCAAGGGGAAAAACTGTTTTTT. This translates into CASSLSHQGEKLFF.

This clonotype appeared many times. The gene calls are TRBV20-1 and TRBJ2-3, with TRBD1 as a possible D gene (6 bases). Germline V lookup: CDR1 DFQATT, CDR2 SNEGSKA (reference sequence). V lost 0 bases to trimming and J lost 4 bases, with 14 bases between them. CDR3 length equals 15 residues. CDR3 nucleotides: TGCAGTGCTAGAGATCGAATACAGGGTGCAGATACGCAGTATTTT. Translation: CSARDRIQGADTQYF.

V usage is TRBV11-1 and J usage is TRBJ2-7; TRBD2 matches 10 bases. V was clipped by 4 bases and J by 3 bases; unmatched bases: 3. Germline V gene lookup returns CDR1 SGHAT and CDR2 FQDESV (reference sequence). This CDR3 contains 14 residues. The CDR3 protein is CASSSLAGIYEQYF. The CDR3 DNA follows: TGTGCCAGCAGCTCACTAGCGGGAATCTACGAGCAGTACTTC.

This clonotype was recorded a few times. It may be a read error: a sequence one base away is much more abundant. V and J are TRBV6-5 and TRBJ1-1; D is undetermined. The germline V gene has CDR1 MNHEY and CDR2 SVGAGI. The CDR3 spans 18 residues. V was clipped by 2 bases and J by 9 bases, with 28 bases between them. The CDR3 DNA sequence: TGTGCCAGCAGTTACCCCGCCACTCCGAGTGCCAGCCAAGGTAAAGCTTTCTTT. It translates to CASSYPATPSASQGKAFF.